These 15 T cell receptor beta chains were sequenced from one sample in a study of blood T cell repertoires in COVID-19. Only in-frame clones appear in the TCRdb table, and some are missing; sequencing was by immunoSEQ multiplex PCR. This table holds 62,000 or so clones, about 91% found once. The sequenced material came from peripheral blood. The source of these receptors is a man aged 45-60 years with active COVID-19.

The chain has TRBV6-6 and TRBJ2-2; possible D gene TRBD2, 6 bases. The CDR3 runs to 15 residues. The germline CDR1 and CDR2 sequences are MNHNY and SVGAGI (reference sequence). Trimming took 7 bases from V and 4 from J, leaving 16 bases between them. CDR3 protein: CASIPGLGGTGELFF. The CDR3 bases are TGTGCCAGCATTCCCGGGTTGGGGGGCACCGGGGAGCTGTTTTTT.

CDR3 in amino acids: CASSYRGPYNEQFF. CDR3 bases: TGTGCCAGTAGTTACAGGGGACCCTACAATGAGCAGTTCTTC. This rearrangement joins TRBV19 to TRBJ2-1; 7 bases fit TRBD1. V dropped 5 bases and J dropped 2; count of bases not matched to a gene: 3. CDR1 is LNHDA and CDR2 is SQIVND in the germline V gene (reference sequence). CDR3 length: 14 amino acids.

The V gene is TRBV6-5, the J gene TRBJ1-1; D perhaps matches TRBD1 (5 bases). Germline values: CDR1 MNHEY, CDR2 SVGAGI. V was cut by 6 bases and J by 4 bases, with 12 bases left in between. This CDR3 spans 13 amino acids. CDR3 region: CASRGGVATEAFF. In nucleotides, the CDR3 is TGTGCCAGCAGGGGAGGGGTGGCCACTGAAGCTTTCTTT.

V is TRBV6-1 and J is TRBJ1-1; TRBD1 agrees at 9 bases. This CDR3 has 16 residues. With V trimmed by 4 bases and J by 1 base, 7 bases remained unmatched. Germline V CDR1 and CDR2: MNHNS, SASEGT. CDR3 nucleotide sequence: TGTGCCAGCAGTGCCAGCCCGGGACAGGGGAACACTGAAGCTTTCTTT. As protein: CASSASPGQGNTEAFF.

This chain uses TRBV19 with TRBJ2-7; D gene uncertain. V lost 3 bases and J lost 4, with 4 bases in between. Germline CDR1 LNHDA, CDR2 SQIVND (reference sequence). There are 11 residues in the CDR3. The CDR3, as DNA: TGTGCCAGTAGTATCGGGTACGAGCAGTACTTC. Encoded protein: CASSIGYEQYF.

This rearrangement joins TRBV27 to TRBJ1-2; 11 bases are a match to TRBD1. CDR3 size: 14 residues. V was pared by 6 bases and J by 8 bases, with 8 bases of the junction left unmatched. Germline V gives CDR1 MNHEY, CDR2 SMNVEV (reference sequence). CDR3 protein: CASSPGTGGRGYTF. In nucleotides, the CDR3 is TGTGCCAGCAGCCCCGGGACAGGGGGTCGCGGCTACACCTTC.

CDR3: CASSVVGGGGYTF. The CDR3 coding sequence is TGTGCCAGCAGCGTAGTTGGGGGAGGTGGCTACACCTTC. The V call is TRBV9, the J call TRBJ1-2; D may be TRBD1 (5 bases). The ends were cut back, 0 bases at V and 7 bases at J, with 10 bases in the middle. The CDR3 contains 13 residues. Germline CDR1 reads SGDLS; CDR2 reads YYNGEE.

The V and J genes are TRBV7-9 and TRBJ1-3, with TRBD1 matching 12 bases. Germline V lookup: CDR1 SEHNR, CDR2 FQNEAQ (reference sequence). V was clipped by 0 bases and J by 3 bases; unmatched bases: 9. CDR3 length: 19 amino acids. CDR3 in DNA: TGTGCCAGCAGCTTAGCTCTGGCGGGACAGGGGGCCTTTGGAAACACCATATATTTT. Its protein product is CASSLALAGQGAFGNTIYF.

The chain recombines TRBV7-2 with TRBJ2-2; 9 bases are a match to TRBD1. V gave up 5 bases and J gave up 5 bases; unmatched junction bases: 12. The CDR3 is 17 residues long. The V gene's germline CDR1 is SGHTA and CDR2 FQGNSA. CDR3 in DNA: TGTGCCAGCAGCCCCTCCGGGACAGGGTTTTGGACCGGGGAGCTGTTTTTT. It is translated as CASSPSGTGFWTGELFF.

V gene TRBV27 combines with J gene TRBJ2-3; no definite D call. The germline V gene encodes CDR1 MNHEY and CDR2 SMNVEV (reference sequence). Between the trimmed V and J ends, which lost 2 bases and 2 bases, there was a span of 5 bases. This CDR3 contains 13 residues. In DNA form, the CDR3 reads TGTGCCAGCAGTTTACAGGTCACAGATACGCAGTATTTT. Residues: CASSLQVTDTQYF.

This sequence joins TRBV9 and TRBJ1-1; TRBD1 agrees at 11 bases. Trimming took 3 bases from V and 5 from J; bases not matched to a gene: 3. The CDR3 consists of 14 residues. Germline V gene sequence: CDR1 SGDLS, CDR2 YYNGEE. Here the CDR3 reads CASSAGQGATEAFF. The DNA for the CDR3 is TGTGCCAGCAGCGCAGGACAGGGGGCAACTGAAGCTTTCTTT.

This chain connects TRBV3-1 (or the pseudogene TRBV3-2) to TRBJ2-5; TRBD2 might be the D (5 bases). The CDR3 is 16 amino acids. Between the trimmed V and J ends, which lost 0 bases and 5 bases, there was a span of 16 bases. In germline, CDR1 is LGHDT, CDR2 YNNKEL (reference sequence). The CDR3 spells CASSQDRGPRRETQYF. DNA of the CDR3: TGTGCCAGCAGCCAAGATAGAGGGCCGCGCCGGGAGACCCAGTACTTC.

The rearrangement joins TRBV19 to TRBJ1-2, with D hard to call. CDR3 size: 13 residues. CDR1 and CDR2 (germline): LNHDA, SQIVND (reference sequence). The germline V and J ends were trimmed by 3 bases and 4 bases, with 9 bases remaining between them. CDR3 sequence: CASSMDQVYGYTF. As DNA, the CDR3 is TGTGCCAGTAGTATGGATCAGGTCTATGGCTACACCTTC.

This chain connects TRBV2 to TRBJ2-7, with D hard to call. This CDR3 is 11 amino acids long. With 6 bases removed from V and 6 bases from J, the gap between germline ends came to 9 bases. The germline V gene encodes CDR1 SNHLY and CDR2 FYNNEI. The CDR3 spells CASRTGFEQYF. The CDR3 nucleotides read TGTGCCAGCAGGACTGGGTTCGAGCAGTACTTC.

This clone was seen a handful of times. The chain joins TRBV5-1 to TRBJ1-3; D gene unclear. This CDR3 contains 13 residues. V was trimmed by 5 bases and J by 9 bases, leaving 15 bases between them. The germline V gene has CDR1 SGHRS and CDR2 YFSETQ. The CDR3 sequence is CASSQDPQGTIYF. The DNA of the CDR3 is TGCGCCAGCAGTCAGGATCCCCAAGGCACCATATATTTT.